The sequence of this T cell receptor (beta chain) was determined in a study of regulatory and conventional T cells in RAG deficiency. Findings and limits, study-wide: Patient subsets had shorter CDR3s; Omenn Treg-Tconv overlap exceeded 75%. In Omenn syndrome, sorted "Tregs" may be peripherally activated cells.

Points on this clone: Its antigen is as yet unknown.

Sequencing used immunoSEQ multiplex PCR; TCRdb keeps in-frame clones, though not all of them. The sample lists around 33,000 clones, 85% to 90% occurring once. This sample was shared with a second study, whose subject was regulatory T cells. That report adds: Primers: 52 TRBV forward and 13 TRBJ reverse.

Material for sequencing was CD8+ T cells sorted from blood. This TCR was recovered from a human donor in good health.

In nucleotides, the CDR3 is TGTGCCAGCAGCTTAGTTTTGGGAACTGAAGCTTTCTTT. Translation: CASSLVLGTEAFF. The rearrangement uses TRBV5-6 and TRBJ1-1, with unresolved D. Germline V lookup: CDR1 SGHDT, CDR2 YYEEEE. The CDR3 is 13 amino acids. V was clipped by 2 bases and J by 5 bases, with 10 bases between them.